The clone carrying this T cell receptor (beta chain) was recorded at least ten times. These data originate in a study of blood T cell repertoires in COVID-19. At the level of the study: Samples taken during acute and convalescent COVID-19 were collected in the United States, Italy and Spain. PBMCs, B-cell-depleted T cells, or T cells were the source of the cDNA or gDNA that made up the material.

Original handling: Cell counts per sample came from amplifying reference gene primers. Data came from immunoSEQ multiplex PCR; TCRdb stores just in-frame clones and leaves some out. V and J calls and clone size are as listed in that table; D and trimming were resolved from the DNA. The data show 55,000 to 90,000 clones, with about 89% seen just once and around 13% held by the top ten. Trimming cost V 5 bases and J 13 bases; bases outside gene matches: 12. CDR3 size: 14 residues. Germline V gene sequence: CDR1 SEHNR, CDR2 FQNEAQ (reference sequence). The clonotype was recovered from a woman aged 60-75 years with acute or convalescent COVID-19. Sequenced material: peripheral blood. The chain has TRBV7-9 and TRBJ1-4; 8 bases align to TRBD1. The CDR3 DNA follows: TGTGCCAGCAGCCGTAACCCAGGGGGCGAGGGACTGTTTTTT. Translation: CASSRNPGGEGLFF.